This record covers a single TCR beta chain. Trimming removed 3 bases from V and 5 bases from J, with 5 bases in between. The CDR3 has 12 residues. Germline CDR1 LGHDT, CDR2 YNNKEL (reference sequence). Using its own MiXCR run on the RT-PCR reads, TCRdb lists one record per CDR3 protein. Counted here are about a million distinct CDR3 sequences, under 20% occurring once; the ten biggest clones make up roughly 6.4%. These data come from a study of patients and donors after allogeneic stem cell transplantation. The sequenced sample was blood, either unsorted or a sorted T cell fraction (not recorded which). The source is a human donor who was either an allogeneic HSCT recipient or a stem cell or donor lymphocyte infusion donor (not recorded which). It is not recorded whose cells these are; they may come from a transplant donor. This chain links TRBV3-1 with TRBJ1-3, with D unresolved. The CDR3 region is CASSQDRNTIYF. For the CDR3, the DNA is TGTGCCAGCAGCCAGGACCGAAACACCATATATTTT.